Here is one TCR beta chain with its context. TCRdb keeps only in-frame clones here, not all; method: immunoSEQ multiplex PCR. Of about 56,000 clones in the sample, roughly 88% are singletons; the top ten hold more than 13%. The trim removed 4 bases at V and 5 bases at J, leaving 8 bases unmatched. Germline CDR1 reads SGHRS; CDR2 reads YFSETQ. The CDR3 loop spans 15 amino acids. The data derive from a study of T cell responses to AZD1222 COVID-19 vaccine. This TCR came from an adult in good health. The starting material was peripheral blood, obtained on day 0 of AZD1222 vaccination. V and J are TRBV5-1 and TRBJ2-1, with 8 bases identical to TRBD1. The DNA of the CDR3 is TGCGCCAGCAGCGACCGACAGGGGCGCGACAATGAGCAGTTCTTC. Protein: CASSDRQGRDNEQFF.